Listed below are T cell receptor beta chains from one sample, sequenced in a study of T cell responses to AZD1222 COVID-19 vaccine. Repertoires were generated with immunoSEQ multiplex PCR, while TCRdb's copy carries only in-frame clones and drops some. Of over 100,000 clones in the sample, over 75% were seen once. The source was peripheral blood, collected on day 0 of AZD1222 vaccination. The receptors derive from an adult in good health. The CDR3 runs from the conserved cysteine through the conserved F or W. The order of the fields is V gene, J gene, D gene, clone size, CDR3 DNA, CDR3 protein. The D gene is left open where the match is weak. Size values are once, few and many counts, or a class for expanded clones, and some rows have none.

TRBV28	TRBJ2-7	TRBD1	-	TGTGCCAGCAGGGGGACAGTGGACGAGCAGTACTTC	CASRGTVDEQYF
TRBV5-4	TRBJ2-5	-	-	TGTGCCAGCAGCTTGAGCGGCAGGGCCGTGGAGACCCAGTACTTC	CASSLSGRAVETQYF
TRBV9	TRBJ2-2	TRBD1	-	TGTGCCAGCAGCGTAGACAAGGGGGCTGTGACCGGGGAGCTGTTTTTT	CASSVDKGAVTGELFF
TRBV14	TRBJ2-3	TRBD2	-	TGTGCCAGCAGCCCCCAGGGCCTAGCGGGACCCTACAAAGATACGCAGTATTTT	CASSPQGLAGPYKDTQYF
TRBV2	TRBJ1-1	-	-	TGTGCCCTAGGGGCAGGGGCTCATGCCACTGAAGCTTTCTTT	CALGAGAHATEAFF
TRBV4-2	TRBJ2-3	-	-	TGTGCCAGCTCCCGCTCCGGTGAAGGAAGGGATACGCAGTATTTT	CASSRSGEGRDTQYF
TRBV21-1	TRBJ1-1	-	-	TGTGCCAGCCAAACCGGGACAGGGGTGACTGAAGCTTTCTTT	CASQTGTGVTEAFF
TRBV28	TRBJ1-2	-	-	TGTGCCAGCAGTTTGGGGCAGCCCCTAGGCTATGGCTACACCTTC	CASSLGQPLGYGYTF
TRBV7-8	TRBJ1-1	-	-	TGTGCCAGCAGCTTAGCAGGGGGAGGGAACACTGAAGCTTTCTTT	CASSLAGGGNTEAFF
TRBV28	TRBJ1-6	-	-	TGTGCCAGCAGTTCCCCAGGACAGAAGGGGTCCTATAATTCACCCCTCCACTTT	CASSSPGQKGSYNSPLHF
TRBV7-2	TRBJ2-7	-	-	TGTGCCAGCACCCGACTGGTCGGAAATCCCTACGAGCAGTACTTC	CASTRLVGNPYEQYF
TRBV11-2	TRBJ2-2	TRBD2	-	TGTGCCAGCAGCTTGCGGGGGGGCATAACCGGGGAGCTGTTTTTT	CASSLRGGITGELFF
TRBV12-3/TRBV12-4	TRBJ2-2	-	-	TGTGCCAGCAGTAAGGACTGGACCGGGGAGCTGTTTTTT	CASSKDWTGELFF
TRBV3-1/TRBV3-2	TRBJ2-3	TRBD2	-	TGTGCCAGCAGCCCGAGTTGGACTAGCGGGCACCTAGATACGCAGTATTTT	CASSPSWTSGHLDTQYF
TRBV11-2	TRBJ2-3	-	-	TGTGCCAGCAGCTTTACTGACACAGATACGCAGTATTTT	CASSFTDTDTQYF
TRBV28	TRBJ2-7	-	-	TGTGCCAGCAGCGATTCCCCCCTCTACGAGCAGTACTTC	CASSDSPLYEQYF
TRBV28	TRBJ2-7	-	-	TGTGCCAGCAACCCCATGAGCTCCTACGAGCAGTACTTC	CASNPMSSYEQYF
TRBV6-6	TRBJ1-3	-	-	TGTGCCAGCAGTTACTCGAATGGAAACACCATATATTTT	CASSYSNGNTIYF
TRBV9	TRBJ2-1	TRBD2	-	TGTGCCAGCAGCGTATCAGGCGGGAGAGGCGATGAGCAGTTCTTC	CASSVSGGRGDEQFF
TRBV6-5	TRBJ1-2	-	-	TGTGCCAGCAGTTACGTAGCTAACTATGGCTACACCTTC	CASSYVANYGYTF
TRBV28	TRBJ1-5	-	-	TGTGCCAGCATTACGGCCACCTATAGCAATCAGCCCCAGCATTTT	CASITATYSNQPQHF
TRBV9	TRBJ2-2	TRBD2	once	TGTGCCAGCAGCGTGATGTCTAGCGGCACCGGGGAGCTGTTTTTT	CASSVMSSGTGELFF
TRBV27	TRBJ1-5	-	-	TGTGCCAGCAGTTTGGCCGTCTATAGCAATCAGCCCCAGCATTTT	CASSLAVYSNQPQHF
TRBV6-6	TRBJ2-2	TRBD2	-	TGTGCCAGCAGTAGCGGGATCAACACCGGGGAGCTGTTTTTT	CASSSGINTGELFF
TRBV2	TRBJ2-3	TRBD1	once	TGTGCCAGCAGTGGCCAGGGACAGAACACAGATACGCAGTATTTT	CASSGQGQNTDTQYF
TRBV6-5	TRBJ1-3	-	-	TGTGCCAGCAGCGCCTCAGGAGCCTCTGGAAACACCATATATTTT	CASSASGASGNTIYF
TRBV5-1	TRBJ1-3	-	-	TGCGCCAGCAGCTTGTTCGGAAACACCATATATTTT	CASSLFGNTIYF
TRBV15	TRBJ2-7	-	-	TGTGCCACCAGGGGTCAGACCTACGAGCAGTACTTC	CATRGQTYEQYF
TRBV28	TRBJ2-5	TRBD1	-	TGTGCCAGCAGAGCGACAGGGGGGATAGTCGAGACCCAGTACTTC	CASRATGGIVETQYF
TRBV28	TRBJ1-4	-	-	TGTGCCAGCAGCACCCCAGGACCGGGGGATGAAAAACTGTTTTTT	CASSTPGPGDEKLFF
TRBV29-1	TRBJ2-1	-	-	TGCCTTAACAATGAGCAGTTCTTC	CLNNEQFF
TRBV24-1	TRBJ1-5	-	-	TGTGCCACCAGTGACAGCAGCCACTTTAGGTATTTT	CATSDSSHFRYF
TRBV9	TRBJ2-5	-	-	TGTGCCAGCAGCGAATGGGACTCAATCCCGGAGACCCAGTACTTC	CASSEWDSIPETQYF
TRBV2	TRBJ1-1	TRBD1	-	TGTGCCAGCAGTCTCCCGGGACAGGGGGAGAACACTGAAGCTTTCTTT	CASSLPGQGENTEAFF
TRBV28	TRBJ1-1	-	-	TGTGCCAGCAGTTCCGAAGGGAGGGAAGCTTTCTTT	CASSSEGREAFF
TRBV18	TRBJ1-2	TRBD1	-	TGTGCCAGCTCACCGGGACAGGGGTTAATGGACTATGGCTACACCTTC	CASSPGQGLMDYGYTF
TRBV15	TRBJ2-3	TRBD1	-	TGTGCCACCAGGGACGACAGGGTGTGGACAGATACGCAGTATTTT	CATRDDRVWTDTQYF
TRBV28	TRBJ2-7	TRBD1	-	TGTGCCAGCAGTCGAGGACAGGGCTACGAGCAGTACTTC	CASSRGQGYEQYF
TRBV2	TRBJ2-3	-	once	TGTGCCAGCGTAAGGACTATCTCAAATACGCAGTATTTT	CASVRTISNTQYF
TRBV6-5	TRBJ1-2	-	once	TGTGCCAGCAAAGAGTGGGGTGGCTACACCTTC	CASKEWGGYTF
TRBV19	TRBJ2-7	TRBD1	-	TGTGCCAGTAGTCCCCGGGACAGAGATTTCTACGAGCAGTACTTC	CASSPRDRDFYEQYF
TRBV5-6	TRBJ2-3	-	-	TGTGCCAGCAGCTTGGGAGGGGGCACAGATACGCAGTATTTT	CASSLGGGTDTQYF
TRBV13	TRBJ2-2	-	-	TGTGCCAGCAGCTTATGGAACACCGGGGAGCTGTTTTTT	CASSLWNTGELFF
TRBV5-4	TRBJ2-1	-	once	TGTGCCAGCAGCTTGACTAGCATGGTTGAGCAGTTCTTC	CASSLTSMVEQFF
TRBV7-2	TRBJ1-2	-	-	TGTGCCAGCAGCCCCGAACCAGGGAACTATGGCTACACCTTC	CASSPEPGNYGYTF
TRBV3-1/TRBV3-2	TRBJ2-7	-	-	TGTGCCAGCAGCTGGGGGTCGGGGTCCGAGCAGTACTTC	CASSWGSGSEQYF
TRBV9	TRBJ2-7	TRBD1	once	TGTGCCAGCGGGACAGGGATGCACGAGCAGTACTTC	CASGTGMHEQYF
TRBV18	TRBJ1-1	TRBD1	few	TGTGCCAGCTCACCACCGGGACAGGGGCTCGGCACTGAAGCTTTCTTT	CASSPPGQGLGTEAFF